This T cell receptor beta chain appears in the sequencing data of a study of T cells in localized non-small cell lung cancer. The V end lost 0 bases, the J end lost 4 bases, and 9 bases lay between the germline ends. Germline V gene data show CDR1 as ENHRY and CDR2 as SYGVKD. This CDR3 has 14 residues. Libraries were prepared by immunoSEQ multiplex PCR; TCRdb keeps only in-frame clonotypes and omits some of them. The profile covers fewer than 100,000 clones, with about 87% appearing a single time and about 15% taken by the ten largest. The source is a man aged 35-75 years with stage I squamous cell lung carcinoma. Sequencing used peripheral blood, obtained before any cancer treatment. The rearrangement uses TRBV10-3 and TRBJ1-2, with TRBD1 as a possible D gene (5 bases). CDR3 region: CAISESSGSYGYTF. In DNA form, the CDR3 reads TGTGCCATCAGTGAGTCGTCAGGGAGCTATGGCTACACCTTC.